A single sample gave rise to the 21 T cell receptor beta chains below, sequenced in a study of shared clonotypes between healthy human individuals (dated by TCRdb to between 2020 and 2021). Libraries were made using the immunoSEQ multiplex PCR assay. TCRdb provides this immuneACCESS table in a form limited to in-frame rearrangements. Some clones are lacking; in checked studies, under half of them reflect an unresolved V gene, and why the rest are absent is not known. The sample records roughly 490,000 clones, over 60% of which are singletons. The top ten clonotypes cover over 10% of the sample. The source material was PBMCs. The receptors originated from a middle-aged woman in good health. Some clones in this sample may be carry-over from other donors' samples.

The chain uses TRBV5-1 and TRBJ1-1, with D hard to call. Between the trimmed V and J ends, which lost 4 bases and 1 base, there was a span of 11 bases. Germline lookup yields CDR1 SGHRS and CDR2 YFSETQ. The CDR3 is made up of 14 amino acids. The CDR3 DNA sequence: TGCGCCAGCAGCCCATCGACACAGAACACTGAAGCTTTCTTT. It specifies CASSPSTQNTEAFF.

The rearrangement joins TRBV4-1 to TRBJ1-5, with D hard to call. Deletions cut 0 bases from V and 4 bases from J, with 10 bases between. Germline-derived CDR1 and CDR2 are MGHRA and YSYEKL. This CDR3 has 15 residues. CDR3 sequence reads: CASSQDRNKNQPQHF. In DNA form, the CDR3 reads TGCGCCAGCAGCCAAGATAGGAACAAAAATCAGCCCCAGCATTTT.

The V gene is TRBV18, the J gene TRBJ1-1; D remains ambiguous. Germline CDR1 KGHSH, CDR2 LQKENI. Trimming removed 0 bases at V and 7 bases at J, with 12 bases between. This CDR3 region has 14 residues. CDR3 in amino acids: CASSPPSEEIEAFF. The CDR3 DNA reads as TGTGCCAGCTCACCACCCTCCGAGGAAATTGAAGCTTTCTTT.

This clone was counted a few times. The J gene is TRBJ1-1, the V gene TRBV30; maybe TRBD1 (5 bases). V shed 3 bases and J shed 5 bases, with 13 bases lying between them. CDR1 and CDR2 from the germline V gene are GTSNPN and SVGIG (reference sequence). The CDR3 consists of 13 residues. CDR3: CAWREGRETEAFF. The CDR3 nucleotides read TGTGCCTGGAGGGAGGGCAGGGAGACTGAAGCTTTCTTT.

The chain links TRBV7-9 to TRBJ1-1; 10 bases agree with TRBD1. The junction had 14 bases not matched to a gene; V was cut back by 5 bases and J by 5 bases. Germline CDR1 is SEHNR and CDR2 is FQNEAQ (reference sequence). This CDR3 region has 17 residues. This CDR3 reads CASSQDGGTGVYTEAFF. For the CDR3, the DNA is TGTGCCAGCAGCCAAGATGGTGGGACAGGGGTTTATACTGAAGCTTTCTTT.

The genes are TRBV9 and TRBJ1-3, with D unresolved. Between the trimmed V and J ends, which lost 4 bases and 2 bases, there was a span of 16 bases. The CDR3 runs 16 residues. Looked up from germline, CDR1 is SGDLS and CDR2 is YYNGEE. In DNA form, the CDR3 reads TGTGCCAGCAGCCCGGATCCTGACGGAACTGGAAACACCATATATTTT. Translated: CASSPDPDGTGNTIYF.

The chain couples TRBV28 to TRBJ2-5, with 11 bases fitting TRBD2. The CDR3 has 15 residues. Trimming cost V 6 bases and J 5 bases; bases outside gene matches: 8. CDR1 is MDHEN, CDR2 SYDVKM, per germline. CDR3 residues: CASSVASGRPETQYF. In nucleotides, the CDR3 is TGTGCCAGCAGCGTGGCTAGCGGGAGGCCGGAGACCCAGTACTTC. Looking up the rest from reference TRBV28 and TRBJ2-5 gives the full variable domain: DVKVTQSSRYLVKRTGEKVFLECVQDMDHENMFWYRQDPGLGLRLIYFSYDVKMKEKGDIPEGYSVSREKKERFSLILESASTNQTSMYLCASSVASGRPETQYFGPGTRLLVL.

V usage is TRBV27 and J usage is TRBJ2-7, with TRBD1 matching 8 bases. Germline assignment: CDR1 MNHEY and CDR2 SMNVEV (reference sequence). Trimming cost V 2 bases and J 4 bases; bases outside gene matches: 7. CDR3 length: 15 residues. The chain's CDR3 is CASSLKGQENYEQYF. The CDR3 DNA reads as TGTGCCAGCAGTTTAAAGGGACAGGAGAATTACGAGCAGTACTTC.

This rearrangement joins TRBV7-2 to TRBJ2-6; D is perhaps TRBD1 (5 bases). V lost 3 bases, J lost 1 base, and 7 bases lay in between. Germline V lookup: CDR1 SGHTA, CDR2 FQGNSA. This CDR3 is built from 15 residues. The CDR3 loop reads CASSFHRSGANVLTF. The CDR3 nucleotides read TGTGCCAGCAGCTTCCACAGGTCTGGGGCCAACGTCCTGACTTTC.

V and J are TRBV9 and TRBJ2-3, with TRBD2 matching 7 bases. From germline, CDR1 is SGDLS and CDR2 YYNGEE. This CDR3 spans 16 amino acids. Trimming cost V 0 bases and J 3 bases; bases outside gene matches: 7. The CDR3 DNA is TGTGCCAGCAGCGTAGTAGGCGGGAGAAGGACAGATACGCAGTATTTT. Translated, it gives CASSVVGGRRTDTQYF.

The gene calls are TRBV9 and TRBJ2-4, with D perhaps matching TRBD1 (6 bases). Germline assignment: CDR1 SGDLS and CDR2 YYNGEE. CDR3 length equals 15 residues. Between the trimmed V and J ends, which lost 0 bases and 8 bases, there was a span of 15 bases. The CDR3 coding sequence is TGTGCCAGCAGCGTAGGCCAGGGGTCAGTAGACATTCAGTACTTC. It encodes CASSVGQGSVDIQYF.

This clone has a handful of counts. The chain is built from TRBV6-1 and TRBJ2-7; D possibly corresponds to TRBD2 (5 bases). Between the trimmed V and J ends, which lost 6 bases and 6 bases, there was a span of 12 bases. The germline V gene encodes CDR1 MNHNS and CDR2 SASEGT. This CDR3 has 12 amino acids. CDR3 nucleotides: TGTGCCAGCAGGGGAGTTCAGATCGAGCAGTACTTC. Protein: CASRGVQIEQYF.

The table lists this clone with many counts. This specimen includes other DNA sequences encoding the same CDR3. The J gene is TRBJ1-1, the V gene TRBV11-3; D remains unclear. The germline CDR1 and CDR2 sequences are SGHNT and YENEEA. This CDR3 has 13 amino acids. Trimming stripped 4 bases from V and 2 bases from J, with 8 bases between. The CDR3: CASSSEFNTEAFF. The CDR3 DNA reads as TGTGCCAGCAGCTCGGAATTCAACACTGAAGCTTTCTTT.

On this clone itself: Other nucleotide sequences from this sample produce the same CDR3. The chain couples TRBV4-3 to TRBJ1-2; D is ambiguous. CDR3 length equals 14 residues. Germline CDR1 and CDR2: LGHNA and YSLEER. V was pared by 0 bases and J by 0 bases, with 5 bases between. CDR3 sequence (DNA): TGCGCCAGCAGCCAAGAGGGAACTAACTATGGCTACACCTTC. This sequence encodes CASSQEGTNYGYTF.

The chain recombines TRBV29-1 with TRBJ1-2; D is perhaps TRBD1 (5 bases). Trimming took 6 bases from V and 0 from J, leaving 20 bases between them. CDR1 is SQVTM, CDR2 ANQGSEA, per germline. This CDR3 region has 16 residues. The CDR3 region is CSVPGWGRKANYGYTF. The CDR3 coding sequence is TGCAGCGTACCTGGGTGGGGCAGGAAAGCTAACTATGGCTACACCTTC.

The chain employs TRBV11-2 and TRBJ2-7, with 8 bases matching TRBD2. Germline CDR1 is SGHAT and CDR2 is FQNNGV. CDR3 length equals 14 residues. V trimming: 7 bases; J trimming: 0 bases; junction bases outside the gene matches: 5. The CDR3 nucleotides are TGTGCCAGCACCCTGGGACTAGACTCCTACGAGCAGTACTTC. It translates to CASTLGLDSYEQYF.

The rearrangement uses TRBV6-1 and TRBJ1-5, with D possibly TRBD1 on 5 matching bases. CDR3 length: 13 residues. V lost 3 bases and J lost 4, with 7 bases in between. Germline assignment: CDR1 MNHNS and CDR2 SASEGT. CDR3 DNA: TGTGCCAGCAGTGACAGGGTTAATCAGCCCCAGCATTTT. It specifies CASSDRVNQPQHF.

This clone has just a few counts. This sequence joins TRBV28 and TRBJ1-5, with 8 nucleotides matching TRBD1. The ends lost 4 bases at V and 6 bases at J; junction bases unmatched: 8. The CDR3 length is 15 residues. Germline lookup yields CDR1 MDHEN and CDR2 SYDVKM. CDR3 region: CASSSPGGTGQPQHF. The CDR3 DNA is TGTGCCAGCAGTTCCCCAGGGGGCACGGGTCAGCCCCAGCATTTT.

The chain links TRBV5-4 to TRBJ2-1; tentative D call: TRBD2 (6 bases). The CDR3 runs 13 residues. The V end lost 0 bases, the J end lost 8 bases, and 9 bases lay between the germline ends. In germline, CDR1 is SGHNT, CDR2 YYREEE (reference sequence). The CDR3 here is CASSLGRRDEQFF. The CDR3 DNA is TGTGCCAGCAGCTTGGGCCGGAGGGATGAGCAGTTCTTC.

This rearrangement joins TRBV11-3 to TRBJ2-2; the D is unclear. The CDR3 spans 15 residues. From germline, CDR1 is SGHNT and CDR2 YENEEA. Trimming shortened V by 3 bases and J by 0 bases, and 8 bases separated the two germline ends. The chain's CDR3 is CASSFGSANTGELFF. In DNA, the CDR3 is TGTGCCAGCAGCTTTGGCAGCGCGAACACCGGGGAGCTGTTTTTT.

This clone was seen once. The chain has TRBV30 and TRBJ2-2, with unresolved D. The CDR3 totals 15 residues. Trimming cost V 0 bases and J 14 bases, with 22 bases left between them. Germline values: CDR1 GTSNPN, CDR2 SVGIG (reference sequence). This CDR3 reads CAWSVFGNSQHRLFF. Written as DNA, the CDR3 is TGTGCCTGGAGTGTGTTTGGTAATAGCCAGCATAGACTGTTTTTT.